These 17 T cell receptor beta chains share one sample of origin, sequenced in a study of T cell responses to AZD1222 COVID-19 vaccine (dated by TCRdb to about 2021). Reading the label with the study, this specimen's time point is: about 28 days (+/-7) after the second vaccine dose. Library generation was performed with the immunoSEQ multiplex PCR assay. This is the immuneACCESS table as TCRdb keeps it, with only in-frame sequences that have V and J called. A part of the clones is gone; compared with another copy, unresolved V genes explain less than half, and the rest is unexplained. A total of 190,000 or so clones appear in this sample, approximately 90% of them only once. The ten largest make up under 4% of the sample. The sample in question was peripheral blood, obtained 28 days after the second AZD1222 dose. The receptors derive from an adult who received the AZD1222 COVID-19 vaccine.

V and J are TRBV11-2 and TRBJ1-2, with D maybe TRBD1 (5 bases). This CDR3 has 13 amino acids. V lost 5 bases and J lost 2, with 9 bases in between. Per the germline V gene, CDR1 is SGHAT and CDR2 is FQNNGV. The CDR3 coding sequence is TGTGCCAGCAGCCCAGACAGAAACTATGGCTACACCTTC. The encoded protein is CASSPDRNYGYTF.

As to this clone: Germline and junction disagree at one end, which may indicate a read error. The chain links TRBV5-6 to TRBJ2-7; a weak D match, TRBD2 (6 bases). Germline V CDR1 and CDR2: SGHDT, YYEEEE. This CDR3 has 13 amino acids. The CDR3 loop is CASSAGGPYEQYF. CDR3 coding DNA: TGTGCCAGCAGCGCCGGGGGTCCCTACGAGCAGTATTTC.

J is TRBJ2-7 and V is TRBV4-1, with a weak D call TRBD2 (6 bases). Trimming pared 0 bases from V and 3 bases from J, leaving 27 bases between. The germline CDR1 and CDR2 sequences are MGHRA and YSYEKL. The CDR3 spans 20 residues. In DNA form, the CDR3 reads TGCGCCAGCAGCCAAGAATCACGTGGGACTTATTCCAAGGCGGGCTACGAGCAGTACTTC. This translates into CASSQESRGTYSKAGYEQYF.

The chain uses TRBV2 and TRBJ1-5; 7 bases match TRBD1. CDR1 is SNHLY, CDR2 FYNNEI, per germline. With 5 bases clipped from V and 1 base from J, the junction kept 2 bases outside the gene matches. The CDR3 extends over 14 amino acids. The CDR3 spells CASSYRGSNQPQHF. DNA of the CDR3: TGTGCCAGCAGTTACAGGGGAAGCAATCAGCCCCAGCATTTT.

The chain couples TRBV4-1 to TRBJ1-5, with 7 bases aligning to TRBD1. The CDR3 spans 16 residues. The ends lost 0 bases at V and 4 bases at J; junction bases unmatched: 6. Germline V gene data show CDR1 as MGHRA and CDR2 as YSYEKL. The CDR3 DNA reads as TGCGCCAGCAGCCAAGAATTGGGACAGCTTAATCAGCCCCAGCATTTT. The encoded protein is CASSQELGQLNQPQHF.

The chain joins TRBV7-2 to TRBJ1-5; D gene uncertain. The CDR3 consists of 13 residues. Trimming took off 1 base at V and 6 bases at J, with 7 bases between the two ends. CDR1 is SGHTA, CDR2 FQGNSA, per germline. CDR3 sequence reads: CASSLVMGQPQHF. The CDR3 DNA reads as TGTGCCAGCAGCTTAGTGATGGGTCAGCCCCAGCATTTT.

The CDR3 here is CASSLRRSGNTIYF. CDR3 nucleotide sequence: TGTGCCAGCAGCTTAAGGCGCTCTGGAAACACCATATATTTT. This chain uses TRBV7-8 with TRBJ1-3; no reliable D call. V was pared by 2 bases and J by 0 bases, with 5 bases between. The CDR3 sequence is 14 residues long. Germline CDR1 reads SGHVS; CDR2 reads FQNEAQ.

The rearrangement joins TRBV2 to TRBJ1-3; D not certain. The CDR3 has 11 amino acids. From germline, CDR1 is SNHLY and CDR2 FYNNEI. Trimming removed 6 bases from V and 4 bases from J, with 4 bases in between. CDR3: CASRAGNTIYF. CDR3 sequence (DNA): TGTGCCAGCAGGGCAGGAAACACCATATATTTT.

The chain links TRBV18 to TRBJ1-3; 7 bases agree with TRBD1. Trimming removed 4 bases from V and 6 bases from J; junction bases left unmatched: 12. Germline CDR1 is KGHSH and CDR2 is LQKENI. This CDR3 has 16 residues. In DNA, the CDR3 is TGTGCCAGCTCACGGACCGACAGGGTTGGTCAAAACACCATATATTTT. Translating it yields CASSRTDRVGQNTIYF.

V is TRBV5-4 and J is TRBJ2-3; weak D call: TRBD2 (5 bases). Between the trimmed V and J ends, which lost 4 bases and 0 bases, there was a span of 18 bases. Germline values: CDR1 SGHNT, CDR2 YYREEE (reference sequence). The CDR3 runs 17 residues. CDR3 protein: CASSPAGPRTSTDTQYF. CDR3 coding DNA: TGTGCCAGCAGCCCAGCAGGCCCTCGGACTAGCACAGATACGCAGTATTTT.

The rearrangement links TRBV3-1 (or the pseudogene TRBV3-2) to TRBJ1-1, with 10 nucleotides matching TRBD1. Germline V gene data show CDR1 as LGHDT and CDR2 as YNNKEL (reference sequence). Trimming took 5 bases from V and 4 from J; bases not matched to a gene: 4. This CDR3 has 14 amino acids. The CDR3 bases are TGTGCCAGCAGCGCCCGGGACAGGGGCACTGAAGCTTTCTTT. It translates to CASSARDRGTEAFF.

The CDR3: CASSISGSQIGELFF. The CDR3 DNA sequence: TGTGCCAGCAGTATCTCCGGGTCCCAAATCGGGGAGCTGTTTTTT. V is TRBV28 and J is TRBJ2-2, with no clear D. Germline CDR1 reads MDHEN; CDR2 reads SYDVKM. Trimming stripped 5 bases from V and 7 bases from J, with 17 bases between. The CDR3 loop spans 15 amino acids. Drawing the rest from reference TRBV28 and TRBJ2-2, the complete variable domain is DVKVTQSSRYLVKRTGEKVFLECVQDMDHENMFWYRQDPGLGLRLIYFSYDVKMKEKGDIPEGYSVSREKKERFSLILESASTNQTSMYLCASSISGSQIGELFFGEGSRLTVL.

The chain joins TRBV28 to TRBJ2-3; D is undetermined. Germline V lookup: CDR1 MDHEN, CDR2 SYDVKM. V gave up 1 base and J gave up 4 bases, with 0 bases separating them. The CDR3 contains 11 residues. CDR3 loop: CASSLSDTQYF. The CDR3 nucleotides are TGTGCCAGCAGTTTATCAGATACGCAGTATTTT.

V and J are TRBV5-1 and TRBJ1-1; D call uncertain. The germline V and J ends were trimmed by 2 bases and 1 base, with 12 bases remaining between them. Germline V gives CDR1 SGHRS, CDR2 YFSETQ. The CDR3 length is 15 residues. Here the CDR3 reads CASSFSHGKNTEAFF. In DNA form, the CDR3 reads TGCGCCAGCAGCTTTTCCCACGGGAAGAACACTGAAGCTTTCTTT.

The CDR3 DNA follows: TGTGCCAGCAGCACCCGGAGGGGTTCAACTAATGAAAAACTGTTTTTT. It specifies CASSTRRGSTNEKLFF. The chain recombines TRBV28 with TRBJ1-4; D is perhaps TRBD1 (5 bases). V was pared by 6 bases and J by 0 bases, with 14 bases between. Germline CDR1 reads MDHEN; CDR2 reads SYDVKM. The CDR3 runs to 16 residues.

The genes are TRBV11-3 and TRBJ2-5; 13 bases are shared with TRBD2. Germline CDR1 and CDR2: SGHNT and YENEEA. The CDR3 covers 15 residues. J lost 6 bases, V lost 4 bases, and 5 bases had no gene match. CDR3 protein: CASSSRTSGSKTQYF. The CDR3 DNA reads as TGTGCCAGCAGCTCCCGGACTAGCGGGAGTAAGACCCAGTACTTC.

The DNA of the CDR3 is TGTGCCAGCAGCTCCCAATCAGATTCACCCCTCCACTTT. The encoded protein is CASSSQSDSPLHF. This rearrangement joins TRBV7-3 to TRBJ1-6; D is unclear. Per the germline V gene, CDR1 is SGHTA and CDR2 is FQGTGA. This CDR3 is 13 amino acids long. The germline V and J ends were trimmed by 4 bases and 8 bases, with 9 bases remaining between them. Filled out from reference TRBV7-3 and TRBJ1-6, the complete variable domain reads GAGVSQTPSNKVTEKGKYVELRCDPISGHTALYWYRQSLGQGPEFLIYFQGTGAADDSGLPNDRFFAVRPEGSVSTLKIQRTERGDSAVYLCASSSQSDSPLHFGNGTRLTVT.